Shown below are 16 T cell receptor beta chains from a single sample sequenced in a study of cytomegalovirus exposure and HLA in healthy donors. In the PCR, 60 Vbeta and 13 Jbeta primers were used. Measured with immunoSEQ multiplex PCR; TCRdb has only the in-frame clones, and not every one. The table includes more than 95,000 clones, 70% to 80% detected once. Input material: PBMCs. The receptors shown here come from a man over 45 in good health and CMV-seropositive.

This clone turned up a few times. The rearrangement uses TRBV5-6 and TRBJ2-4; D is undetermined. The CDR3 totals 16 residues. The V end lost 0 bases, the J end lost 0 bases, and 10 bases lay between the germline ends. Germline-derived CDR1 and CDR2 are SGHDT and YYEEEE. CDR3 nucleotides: TGTGCCAGCAGCTTGGAGGCAGAGGTAGCCAAAAACATTCAGTACTTC. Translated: CASSLEAEVAKNIQYF.

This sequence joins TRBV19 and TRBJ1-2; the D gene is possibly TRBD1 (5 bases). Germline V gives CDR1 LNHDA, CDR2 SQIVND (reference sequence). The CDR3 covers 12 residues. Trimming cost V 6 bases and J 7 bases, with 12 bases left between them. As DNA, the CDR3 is TGTGCCAGTAGCCCTGACAGCCTTGGCTACACCTTC. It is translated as CASSPDSLGYTF.

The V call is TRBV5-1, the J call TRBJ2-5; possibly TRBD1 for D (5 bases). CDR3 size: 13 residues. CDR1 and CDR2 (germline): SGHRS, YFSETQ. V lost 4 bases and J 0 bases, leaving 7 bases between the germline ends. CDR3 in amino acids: CASSIQDQETQYF. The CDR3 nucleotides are TGCGCCAGCAGCATACAGGACCAAGAGACCCAGTACTTC.

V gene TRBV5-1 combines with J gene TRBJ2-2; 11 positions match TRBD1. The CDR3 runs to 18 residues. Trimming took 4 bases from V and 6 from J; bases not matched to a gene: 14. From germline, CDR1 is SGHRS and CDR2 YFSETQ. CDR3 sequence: CASSLDGGQGVGAGELFF. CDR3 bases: TGCGCCAGCAGCCTGGATGGGGGACAGGGGGTTGGCGCCGGGGAGCTGTTTTTT.

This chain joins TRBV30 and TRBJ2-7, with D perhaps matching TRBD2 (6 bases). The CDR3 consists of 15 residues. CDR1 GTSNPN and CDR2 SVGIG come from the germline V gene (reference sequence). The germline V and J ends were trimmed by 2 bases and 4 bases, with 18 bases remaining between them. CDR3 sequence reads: CAWSPPGLPGYEQYF. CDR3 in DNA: TGTGCCTGGAGTCCTCCGGGACTCCCGGGGTACGAGCAGTACTTC.

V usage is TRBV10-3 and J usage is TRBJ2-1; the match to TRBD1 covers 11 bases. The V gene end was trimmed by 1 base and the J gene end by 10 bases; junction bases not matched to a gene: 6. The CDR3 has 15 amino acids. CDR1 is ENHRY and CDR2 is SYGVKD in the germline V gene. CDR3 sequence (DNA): TGTGCCATCAGTGAGTTTGGACAGGGGGCCCAGGAGCAGTTCTTC. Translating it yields CAISEFGQGAQEQFF.

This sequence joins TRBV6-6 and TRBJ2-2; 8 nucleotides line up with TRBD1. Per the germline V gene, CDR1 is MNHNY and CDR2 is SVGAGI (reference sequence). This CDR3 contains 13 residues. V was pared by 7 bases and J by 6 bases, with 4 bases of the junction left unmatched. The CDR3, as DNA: TGTGCCAGCAATAAACAGGGGGCCGGGGAGCTGTTTTTT. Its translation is CASNKQGAGELFF.

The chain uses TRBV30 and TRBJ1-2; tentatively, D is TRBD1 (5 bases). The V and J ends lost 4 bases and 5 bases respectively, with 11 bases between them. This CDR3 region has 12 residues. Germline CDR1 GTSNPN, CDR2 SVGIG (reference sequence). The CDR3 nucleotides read TGTGCCTGGAATGTCGGGGGTTATGGCTACACCTTC. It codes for CAWNVGGYGYTF.

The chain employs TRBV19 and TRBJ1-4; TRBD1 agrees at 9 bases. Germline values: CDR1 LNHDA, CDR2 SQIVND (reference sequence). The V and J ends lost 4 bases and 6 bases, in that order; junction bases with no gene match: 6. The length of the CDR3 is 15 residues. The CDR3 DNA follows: TGTGCCAGTAGTACCCCCCGACAGGGGGATGAAAAACTGTTTTTT. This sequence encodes CASSTPRQGDEKLFF.

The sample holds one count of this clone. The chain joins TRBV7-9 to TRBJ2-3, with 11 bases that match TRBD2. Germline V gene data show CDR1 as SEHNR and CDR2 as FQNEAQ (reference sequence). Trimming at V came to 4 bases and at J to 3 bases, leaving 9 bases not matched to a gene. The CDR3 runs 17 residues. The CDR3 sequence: CASSSALGLAGTDTQYF. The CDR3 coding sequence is TGTGCCAGCAGCTCGGCCCTAGGACTAGCGGGTACAGATACGCAGTATTTT.

In DNA form, the CDR3 reads TGCGCCAGCAGCTTGGGTCGTAACGAGCAGTACTTC. Encoded protein: CASSLGRNEQYF. This chain uses TRBV5-1 with TRBJ2-7; D is unresolved. Trimming removed 0 bases at V and 5 bases at J, with 6 bases between. Germline V CDR1 and CDR2: SGHRS, YFSETQ. The CDR3 has 12 residues.

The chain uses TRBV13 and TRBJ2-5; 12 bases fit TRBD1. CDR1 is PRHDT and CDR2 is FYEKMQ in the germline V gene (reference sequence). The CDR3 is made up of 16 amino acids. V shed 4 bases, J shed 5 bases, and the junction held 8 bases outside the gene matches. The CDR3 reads CASSSAGTGGRETQYF. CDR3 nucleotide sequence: TGTGCCAGCAGCTCAGCCGGGACAGGGGGCAGGGAGACCCAGTACTTC. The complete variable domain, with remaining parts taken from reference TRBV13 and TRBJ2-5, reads AAGVIQSPRHLIKEKRETATLKCYPIPRHDTVYWYQQGPGQDPQFLISFYEKMQSDKGSIPDRFSAQQFSDYHSELNMSSLELGDSALYFCASSSAGTGGRETQYFGPGTRLLVL.

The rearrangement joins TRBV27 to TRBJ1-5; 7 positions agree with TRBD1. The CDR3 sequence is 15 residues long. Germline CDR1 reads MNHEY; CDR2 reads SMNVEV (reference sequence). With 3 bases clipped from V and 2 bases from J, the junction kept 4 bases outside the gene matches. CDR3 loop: CASSFQGDGNQPQHF. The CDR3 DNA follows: TGTGCCAGCAGTTTCCAGGGGGACGGCAATCAGCCCCAGCATTTT.

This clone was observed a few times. The DNA of the CDR3 is TGTGCCACCTCGACACTCGACAGGGGTGAAGCTTTCTTT. Its translation is CATSTLDRGEAFF. The chain joins TRBV25-1 to TRBJ1-1; 8 bases line up with TRBD1. The length of the CDR3 is 13 residues. V lost 10 bases to trimming and J lost 7 bases; unmatched junction nucleotides: 11. Germline V gives CDR1 MGHDK, CDR2 SYGVNS.

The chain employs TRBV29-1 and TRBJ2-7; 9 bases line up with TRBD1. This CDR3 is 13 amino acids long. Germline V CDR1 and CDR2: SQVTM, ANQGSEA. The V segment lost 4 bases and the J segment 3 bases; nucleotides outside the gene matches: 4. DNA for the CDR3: TGCAGCGTTGTGGGGGACAGGGTCTACGAGCAGTACTTC. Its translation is CSVVGDRVYEQYF.

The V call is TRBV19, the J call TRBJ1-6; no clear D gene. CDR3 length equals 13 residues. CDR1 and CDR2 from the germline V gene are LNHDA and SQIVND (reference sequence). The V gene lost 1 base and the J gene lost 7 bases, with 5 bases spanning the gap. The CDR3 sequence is CASSIGLNSPLHF. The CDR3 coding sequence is TGTGCCAGTAGTATAGGACTCAATTCACCCCTCCACTTT. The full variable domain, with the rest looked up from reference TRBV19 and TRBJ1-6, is DGGITQSPKYLFRKEGQNVTLSCEQNLNHDAMYWYRQDPGQGLRLIYYSQIVNDFQKGDIAEGYSVSREKKESFPLTVTSAQKNPTAFYLCASSIGLNSPLHFGNGTRLTVT.